A selection of T cell receptor beta chains follows, all from one sample in a study of blood T cell repertoires in COVID-19. TCRdb's table, derived via immunoSEQ multiplex PCR, lists solely in-frame clones and lacks some. The data hold 200,000 to 250,000 clones, with approximately 82% observed a single time. Material for sequencing was peripheral blood. Receptor source: a woman over 75 with acute or convalescent COVID-19. Both conserved end residues are part of each CDR3. Each record gives: V gene, J gene, clone size, D gene, CDR3 DNA, CDR3 protein. D genes are given only for firm matches. Not every row has a clone size; where given, it reads once, few, many or a size class.

V gene: TRBV11-2
J gene: TRBJ1-2
clone size: few
D gene: NA
CDR3 DNA: TGTGCCAGCAGCTTAGGTCGGGGGGACTATGGCTACACCTTC
CDR3 protein: CASSLGRGDYGYTF

V gene: TRBV18
J gene: TRBJ2-7
clone size: NA
D gene: TRBD2
CDR3 DNA: TGTGCCAGCTCATTCGGGACTAGCGGAGAGTACGAGCAGTACTTC
CDR3 protein: CASSFGTSGEYEQYF

V gene: TRBV11-1
J gene: TRBJ2-7
clone size: few
D gene: TRBD1
CDR3 DNA: TGTGCCAGCGAGAGGGACAGGAGGTTCAACGAGCAGTACTTC
CDR3 protein: CASERDRRFNEQYF

V gene: TRBV7-2
J gene: TRBJ2-1
clone size: NA
D gene: TRBD2
CDR3 DNA: TGTGCCAGCAGCTTACTTCCTAGCGGGGGGGACAATGAGCAGTTCTTC
CDR3 protein: CASSLLPSGGDNEQFF

V gene: TRBV9
J gene: TRBJ2-7
clone size: once
D gene: NA
CDR3 DNA: TGTGCCAGCAGCGTATACCCCCCCGAGGGCCCCTACGAGCAGTACTTC
CDR3 protein: CASSVYPPEGPYEQYF

V gene: TRBV6-1
J gene: TRBJ1-1
clone size: NA
D gene: TRBD1
CDR3 DNA: TGTGCCAGCAGTGAGACAGGGGCTGAAGCTTTCTTT
CDR3 protein: CASSETGAEAFF

V gene: TRBV14
J gene: TRBJ2-1
clone size: NA
D gene: NA
CDR3 DNA: TGTGCCAGCAGCCCCGACAGAAGCTCCTACAATGAGCAGTTCTTC
CDR3 protein: CASSPDRSSYNEQFF

V gene: TRBV6-4
J gene: TRBJ2-1
clone size: few
D gene: TRBD1
CDR3 DNA: TGTGCCAGCAGTCCCGGGACAGGTAGCTACAATGAGCAGTTCTTC
CDR3 protein: CASSPGTGSYNEQFF

V gene: TRBV4-3
J gene: TRBJ1-2
clone size: NA
D gene: NA
CDR3 DNA: TGCGCCAGCAGCCATTACACCGGGACACCTCCTGGCTACACCTTC
CDR3 protein: CASSHYTGTPPGYTF

V gene: TRBV5-1
J gene: TRBJ2-2
clone size: NA
D gene: NA
CDR3 DNA: TGCGCCAGCAGCTTCGGAGACCCGAACACCGGGGAGCTGTTTTTT
CDR3 protein: CASSFGDPNTGELFF

V gene: TRBV11-2
J gene: TRBJ2-3
clone size: NA
D gene: TRBD2
CDR3 DNA: TGTGCCAGCAGCTTCCTGGGGGGGACTAGCGGGGCCACAGATACGCAGTATTTT
CDR3 protein: CASSFLGGTSGATDTQYF

V gene: TRBV3-1/TRBV3-2
J gene: TRBJ2-3
clone size: NA
D gene: TRBD1
CDR3 DNA: TGTGCCAGCAGCCAAGTCCCGGGACAGGGATCAACAGATACGCAGTATTTT
CDR3 protein: CASSQVPGQGSTDTQYF

V gene: TRBV4-2
J gene: TRBJ1-1
clone size: NA
D gene: TRBD1
CDR3 DNA: TGTGCCAGCAGCCAAGATGAAAGACAGGGGGCGGCTTTCTTT
CDR3 protein: CASSQDERQGAAFF

V gene: TRBV7-2
J gene: TRBJ2-1
clone size: NA
D gene: TRBD1
CDR3 DNA: TGTGCCAGCAGGTCGGGACAGCCGAGTGAGCAGTTCTTC
CDR3 protein: CASRSGQPSEQFF

V gene: TRBV7-2
J gene: TRBJ2-5
clone size: NA
D gene: NA
CDR3 DNA: TGTGCCAGCAGCTTACAGGCCGGCTGGATAGAGACCCAGTACTTC
CDR3 protein: CASSLQAGWIETQYF

V gene: TRBV2
J gene: TRBJ2-3
clone size: NA
D gene: TRBD2
CDR3 DNA: TGTGCCAGCAAACTAGCGGGGGGCACAGATACGCAGTATTTT
CDR3 protein: CASKLAGGTDTQYF

V gene: TRBV7-3
J gene: TRBJ2-1
clone size: NA
D gene: TRBD2
CDR3 DNA: TGTGCCAGCAGCCACCAAGCGGGGGGGCCGAATGAGCAGTTCTTC
CDR3 protein: CASSHQAGGPNEQFF

V gene: TRBV5-6
J gene: TRBJ1-5
clone size: NA
D gene: NA
CDR3 DNA: TGTGCCAGCAGCTTGGGTAGGACAAATCAGCCCCAGCATTTT
CDR3 protein: CASSLGRTNQPQHF

V gene: TRBV5-4
J gene: TRBJ2-2
clone size: once
D gene: NA
CDR3 DNA: TGTGCCAGCAGCTTCACAGGGAACACCGGGGAGCTGTTTTTT
CDR3 protein: CASSFTGNTGELFF

V gene: TRBV28
J gene: TRBJ2-1
clone size: NA
D gene: TRBD2
CDR3 DNA: TGTGCCAGCGTGGCTAGCGGTTACAATGAGCAGTTCTTC
CDR3 protein: CASVASGYNEQFF

V gene: TRBV2
J gene: TRBJ2-3
clone size: NA
D gene: NA
CDR3 DNA: TGTGCCAGCAGTGAGAATAGCGGCCTCCCCCCTGATACGCAGTATTTT
CDR3 protein: CASSENSGLPPDTQYF

V gene: TRBV7-9
J gene: TRBJ1-6
clone size: once
D gene: NA
CDR3 DNA: TGTGCCAGCAGCAGGACAGTAAATTCACCCCTCCACTTT
CDR3 protein: CASSRTVNSPLHF

V gene: TRBV29-1
J gene: TRBJ2-5
clone size: NA
D gene: NA
CDR3 DNA: TGCAGCGCCTGGCCCAAACAGGTCGAAGAGACCCAGTACTTC
CDR3 protein: CSAWPKQVEETQYF

V gene: TRBV5-6
J gene: TRBJ1-1
clone size: few
D gene: NA
CDR3 DNA: TGTGCCAGCAGCTCGTTGCGCACTGAAGCTTTCTTT
CDR3 protein: CASSSLRTEAFF

V gene: TRBV5-1
J gene: TRBJ2-7
clone size: NA
D gene: TRBD1
CDR3 DNA: TGCGCCAGCAGTACCCCGGGACAGGGTTCCTACGAGCAGTACTTC
CDR3 protein: CASSTPGQGSYEQYF

V gene: TRBV5-1
J gene: TRBJ2-4
clone size: NA
D gene: TRBD1
CDR3 DNA: TGCGCCAGCAGCCCAGGGACAGGGAGAGCCATTCAGTACTTC
CDR3 protein: CASSPGTGRAIQYF

V gene: TRBV19
J gene: TRBJ2-1
clone size: NA
D gene: TRBD2
CDR3 DNA: TGTGCCAGTAGTATATCCGCTAGCGGGGGATACAATGAGCAGTTCTTC
CDR3 protein: CASSISASGGYNEQFF

V gene: TRBV5-4
J gene: TRBJ1-6
clone size: NA
D gene: NA
CDR3 DNA: TGTGCCAGCAGCTTGGCCACAGGTCTTTCTAATTCACCCCTCCACTTT
CDR3 protein: CASSLATGLSNSPLHF

V gene: TRBV18
J gene: TRBJ2-3
clone size: NA
D gene: NA
CDR3 DNA: TGTGCCAGCTCTCAGGGTCCGAGCACAACAGATACGCAGTATTTT
CDR3 protein: CASSQGPSTTDTQYF

V gene: TRBV5-1
J gene: TRBJ2-3
clone size: NA
D gene: TRBD2
CDR3 DNA: TGCGCCAGCAGCTCAATAGCGGGGGGTTTCACAGATACGCAGTATTTT
CDR3 protein: CASSSIAGGFTDTQYF

V gene: TRBV7-2
J gene: TRBJ1-3
clone size: few
D gene: TRBD1
CDR3 DNA: TGTGCCAGCAGCCCGGACAGGGCTGGAAACACCATATATTTT
CDR3 protein: CASSPDRAGNTIYF

V gene: TRBV4-3
J gene: TRBJ2-7
clone size: NA
D gene: TRBD1
CDR3 DNA: TGCGCCAGCAGCCGAGCCGGGACAGGCTCCTACGAGCAGTACTTC
CDR3 protein: CASSRAGTGSYEQYF

V gene: TRBV7-2
J gene: TRBJ2-7
clone size: NA
D gene: TRBD1
CDR3 DNA: TGTGCCAGCAGCCAGACAGGGGGCGGGTACGAGCAGTACTTC
CDR3 protein: CASSQTGGGYEQYF

V gene: TRBV19
J gene: TRBJ1-1
clone size: NA
D gene: NA
CDR3 DNA: TGTGCCAGTTCCTACCGGGGGGCTTCCACTGAAGCTTTCTTT
CDR3 protein: CASSYRGASTEAFF

V gene: TRBV9
J gene: TRBJ2-3
clone size: NA
D gene: NA
CDR3 DNA: TGTGCCAGCAGCGTAGTTGGGACTCCTAGCACAGATACGCAGTATTTT
CDR3 protein: CASSVVGTPSTDTQYF

V gene: TRBV5-5
J gene: TRBJ2-1
clone size: NA
D gene: TRBD1
CDR3 DNA: TGTGCCAGCAGCCTGATCCCAGGACAGGGGTACAATGAGCAGTTCTTC
CDR3 protein: CASSLIPGQGYNEQFF

V gene: TRBV7-2
J gene: TRBJ1-1
clone size: once
D gene: TRBD1
CDR3 DNA: TGTGCCAGCAGCTTACAGGGGGGGACAGGCACTGAAGCTTTCTTT
CDR3 protein: CASSLQGGTGTEAFF

V gene: TRBV29-1
J gene: TRBJ1-1
clone size: NA
D gene: NA
CDR3 DNA: TGCAGCGTTGAGCGGGGGGTCGGCACTGAAGCTTTCTTT
CDR3 protein: CSVERGVGTEAFF

V gene: TRBV12-3/TRBV12-4
J gene: TRBJ1-1
clone size: NA
D gene: NA
CDR3 DNA: TGTGCCAGCAGTCCCCGAACAAACACTGAAGCTTTCTTT
CDR3 protein: CASSPRTNTEAFF

V gene: TRBV29-1
J gene: TRBJ1-1
clone size: NA
D gene: NA
CDR3 DNA: TGCAGCGCGACCCACCTCGGGGACACTGAAGCTTTCTTT
CDR3 protein: CSATHLGDTEAFF

V gene: TRBV18
J gene: TRBJ2-2
clone size: NA
D gene: NA
CDR3 DNA: TGTGCCAGCTCATCGAGGGAGATAGGGGAGCTGTTTTTT
CDR3 protein: CASSSREIGELFF

V gene: TRBV18
J gene: TRBJ2-7
clone size: NA
D gene: NA
CDR3 DNA: TGTGCCAGCTCACCAATCCGGGACTCATGGGGTGAGCAGTACTTC
CDR3 protein: CASSPIRDSWGEQYF

V gene: TRBV28
J gene: TRBJ1-1
clone size: NA
D gene: TRBD1
CDR3 DNA: TGTGCCAGCAGTTTCGAGGACAGGGGGAGGAACACTGAAGCTTTCTTT
CDR3 protein: CASSFEDRGRNTEAFF

V gene: TRBV19
J gene: TRBJ2-1
clone size: NA
D gene: NA
CDR3 DNA: TGTGCCAGTAGTATCAGCAGGGAGCAGTTCTTC
CDR3 protein: CASSISREQFF

V gene: TRBV4-2
J gene: TRBJ2-3
clone size: NA
D gene: NA
CDR3 DNA: TGTGCCAGCAGCCAAGCAATCGATACGCAGTATTTT
CDR3 protein: CASSQAIDTQYF

V gene: TRBV2
J gene: TRBJ2-1
clone size: NA
D gene: NA
CDR3 DNA: TGTGCCAGCAGAATAATCAGGGAAGCCAATGAGCAGTTCTTC
CDR3 protein: CASRIIREANEQFF

V gene: TRBV9
J gene: TRBJ1-3
clone size: few
D gene: TRBD1
CDR3 DNA: TGTGCCAGCAGCGAAGCAGGGGTAGGGACAGGGTATGCCTCTGGAAACACCATATATTTT
CDR3 protein: CASSEAGVGTGYASGNTIYF

V gene: TRBV28
J gene: TRBJ2-3
clone size: NA
D gene: TRBD2
CDR3 DNA: TGTGCCAGCAGCCGAGGACTAGCGGGCGGAGATACGCAGTATTTT
CDR3 protein: CASSRGLAGGDTQYF

V gene: TRBV10-1
J gene: TRBJ1-1
clone size: NA
D gene: NA
CDR3 DNA: TGCGCCAGCAGTGTTTGGGCAGAGAACACTGAAGCTTTCTTT
CDR3 protein: CASSVWAENTEAFF

V gene: TRBV5-1
J gene: TRBJ1-2
clone size: NA
D gene: NA
CDR3 DNA: TGCGCCAGCAGCCCCTCCTTGGGCGCCAACTATGGCTACACCTTC
CDR3 protein: CASSPSLGANYGYTF

V gene: TRBV28
J gene: TRBJ1-2
clone size: NA
D gene: TRBD1
CDR3 DNA: TGTGCCAGCAGGTTTACCTCACAGGGGGCGGACGGCTACACCTTC
CDR3 protein: CASRFTSQGADGYTF

V gene: TRBV5-4
J gene: TRBJ1-6
clone size: NA
D gene: NA
CDR3 DNA: TGTGCCAGCAGCTTGAGAACAGGGATGGATTCACCCCTCCACTTT
CDR3 protein: CASSLRTGMDSPLHF

V gene: TRBV29-1
J gene: TRBJ2-1
clone size: NA
D gene: NA
CDR3 DNA: TGCAGCGTTGAAGAGTTGGGGAGCTCGAGCTCCTACAATGAGCAGTTCTTC
CDR3 protein: CSVEELGSSSSYNEQFF